Below, 11 T cell receptor beta chains from the same sample are listed, as sequenced in a study. MiXCR, applied by TCRdb to the RT-PCR reads, yields one record per CDR3 protein. The sample contains 650,000 to 800,000 distinct CDR3 sequences, approximately 15% of which appear only once. The specimen was memory CD4+ T cells from blood. The receptor set was obtained from a female donor in good health, serving as a healthy control.

This clonotype was seen more than once but under ten times. The chain has TRBV27 and TRBJ2-3; 8 nucleotides line up with TRBD2. Germline V lookup: CDR1 MNHEY, CDR2 SMNVEV (reference sequence). This CDR3 is built from 14 residues. V was pared by 6 bases and J by 5 bases, with 7 bases of the junction left unmatched. The CDR3 reads CASSPGRGRDTQYF. DNA of the CDR3: TGTGCCAGCAGCCCCGGGAGGGGGAGAGATACGCAGTATTTT.

About this clonotype itself: At one boundary the junction diverges from the germline segment, which might be a read error. This rearrangement joins TRBV24-1 to TRBJ2-2; 7 bases agree with TRBD2. This CDR3 is built from 15 residues. Germline V gene lookup returns CDR1 KGHDR and CDR2 SFDVKD. CDR3 coding DNA: TGTGCCACCAGTGAACCCACTAGCGTCACCAGGGAGCTGTTTTTT. Translation: CATSEPTSVTRELFF.

This clonotype has at least ten counts. This chain uses TRBV6-5 with TRBJ2-2, with 14 bases matching TRBD2. V lost 5 bases and J lost 3; bases outside the gene matches: 5. The germline gives CDR1 MNHEY, CDR2 SVGAGI. The CDR3 length is 17 residues. In DNA, the CDR3 is TGTGCCAGCAGTCTGACTAGCGGGAGGGCGTACACCGGGGAGCTGTTTTTT. It is translated as CASSLTSGRAYTGELFF.

This clonotype was seen a few times. The gene calls are TRBV10-3 and TRBJ1-1; 7 bases are shared with TRBD1. The CDR3 length is 13 residues. V shed 8 bases and J 0 bases; nucleotides not matched to a gene: 3. Germline V gene lookup returns CDR1 ENHRY and CDR2 SYGVKD. CDR3 bases: TGTGCCATCCGCGGGACAGTGAACACTGAAGCTTTCTTT. Its protein is CAIRGTVNTEAFF.

The sample holds many counts of this clonotype. The chain combines TRBV20-1 with TRBJ2-5; possible D gene TRBD2, 6 bases. V shed 6 bases and J shed 4 bases, with 15 bases lying between them. The V gene's germline CDR1 is DFQATT and CDR2 SNEGSKA (reference sequence). CDR3 length: 13 amino acids. CDR3 nucleotide sequence: TGCAGTGCGGGGGGATCGACGGGAGAGACCCAGTACTTC. Translating it yields CSAGGSTGETQYF.

This clonotype appeared many times. The CDR3 region is CASSQDLVYPQHF. The CDR3 DNA is TGTGCCAGCAGCCAAGATTTAGTCTATCCCCAGCATTTT. This chain uses TRBV4-2 with TRBJ1-5; D gene ambiguous. The germline V gene encodes CDR1 LGHNA and CDR2 YNFKEQ. The V end lost 0 bases, the J end lost 10 bases, and 10 bases lay between the germline ends. This CDR3 contains 13 residues.

V gene TRBV14 combines with J gene TRBJ2-1, with 8 bases identical to TRBD2. The CDR3 is made up of 17 amino acids. Germline loops: CDR1 SGHDN, CDR2 FVKESK. V shed 7 bases, J shed 7 bases, and the junction held 18 bases outside the gene matches. DNA of the CDR3: TGTGCCAGCACTAAGGAACCGGGAGGGCTTAGGGGGAATGAGCAGTTCTTC. Its protein product is CASTKEPGGLRGNEQFF.

This clonotype was seen a few times. This chain links TRBV7-2 with TRBJ1-6, with TRBD1 matching over 9 bases. The CDR3 has 14 amino acids. Per the germline V gene, CDR1 is SGHTA and CDR2 is FQGNSA. V lost 5 bases, J lost 10 bases, and 6 bases stayed unmatched. The CDR3 DNA sequence: TGTGCCAGCAGCCGCGGGACAGGGTCGTCACCCCTCCACTTT. The encoded protein is CASSRGTGSSPLHF. The full variable domain, with the rest looked up from reference TRBV7-2 and TRBJ1-6, is GAGVSQSPSNKVTEKGKDVELRCDPISGHTALYWYRQSLGQGLEFLIYFQGNSAPDKSGLPSDRFSAERTGGSVSTLTIQRTQQEDSAVYLCASSRGTGSSPLHFGNGTRLTVT.

The rearrangement joins TRBV15 to TRBJ2-1; the match to TRBD2 covers 8 bases. CDR3 length: 14 residues. The V gene's germline CDR1 is LNHNV and CDR2 YYDKDF (reference sequence). Trimming removed 3 bases from V and 6 bases from J; junction bases left unmatched: 4. The DNA for the CDR3 is TGTGCCACCAGCAGGGTCGGGAGGGCCAATGAGCAGTTCTTC. Translating gives CATSRVGRANEQFF.

In its sample, this clonotype was seen many times. The chain carries TRBV5-6 and TRBJ2-7; the D is unclear. This CDR3 is 11 amino acids long. Germline CDR1 and CDR2: SGHDT and YYEEEE. Trimming left V 4 bases short and J 6 bases short, with 8 bases between. The CDR3 protein is CASSRAREQYF. CDR3 DNA: TGTGCCAGCAGCCGCGCCCGCGAGCAGTACTTC.

This clonotype has a handful of counts. The V and J genes are TRBV5-1 and TRBJ2-7; perhaps TRBD1 as D (5 bases). Germline CDR1 is SGHRS and CDR2 is YFSETQ. The CDR3 consists of 14 residues. Trimming removed 0 bases at V and 5 bases at J, with 12 bases between. The CDR3 reads CASSLEGARNEQYF. The CDR3 region has the DNA TGCGCCAGCAGCTTGGAAGGGGCTCGGAACGAGCAGTACTTC.